These 21 T cell receptor beta chains came from one sample sequenced in a study of blood T cell repertoires in COVID-19. Data came from immunoSEQ multiplex PCR; TCRdb stores just in-frame clones and leaves some out. Of about 39,000 clones in the sample, approximately 91% were seen once. Sample: peripheral blood. The receptors shown here come from a human donor in a cohort sampled during active COVID-19.

The chain links TRBV21-1 to TRBJ1-1; TRBD1, the table's D call, lacks a check against the DNA. TRBV21-1 is tagged as a pseudogene. CDR3 length equals 17 residues. CDR3 loop: CASSTPDRGGRDTEAFF. Written as DNA, the CDR3 is TGTGCCAGCAGCACCCCGGACAGGGGCGGTCGAGACACTGAAGCTTTCTTT.

The CDR3 bases are TGCGCCAGCAGCTTGACAGGGGTGAACACTGAAGCTTTCTTT. It translates to CASSLTGVNTEAFF. The chain couples TRBV5-1 to TRBJ1-1, with TRBD1 matching 7 bases. The V and J ends lost 1 base and 0 bases, in that order; junction bases with no gene match: 0. CDR1 SGHRS and CDR2 YFSETQ come from the germline V gene. The CDR3 covers 14 residues.

This chain uses TRBV6-5 with TRBJ2-7; 10 bases agree with TRBD1. V lost 6 bases, J lost 2 bases, and 4 bases stayed unmatched. Per germline, CDR1 MNHEY and CDR2 SVGAGI. The CDR3 is 14 amino acids. The CDR3 protein is CASRGQGGTYEQYF. For the CDR3, the DNA is TGTGCCAGCAGAGGACAGGGGGGGACCTACGAGCAGTACTTC.

The chain joins TRBV28 to TRBJ1-4, with a weak D call TRBD1 (6 bases). V was cut by 6 bases and J by 8 bases, with 19 bases left in between. The CDR3 contains 15 residues. CDR1 and CDR2 (germline): MDHEN, SYDVKM. This CDR3 is CASRWDKVGLEKLFF. The CDR3 bases are TGTGCCAGCAGGTGGGACAAGGTGGGCCTAGAAAAACTGTTTTTT.

This chain uses TRBV28 with TRBJ1-3; no clear D gene. Per the germline V gene, CDR1 is MDHEN and CDR2 is SYDVKM. V was cut by 5 bases and J by 4 bases, with 12 bases left in between. The CDR3 is 14 amino acids. DNA of the CDR3: TGTGCCAGCAGTCCGAGCGGGAAGGGAAACACCATATATTTT. As protein: CASSPSGKGNTIYF.

V usage is TRBV4-1 and J usage is TRBJ1-2; D remains unclear. The CDR3 sequence is 16 residues long. V gave up 1 base and J gave up 5 bases, with 17 bases separating them. Germline V gives CDR1 MGHRA, CDR2 YSYEKL. The DNA of the CDR3 is TGCGCCAGCAGCCAAGTGGAGGTCGCAGCACCTTATGGCTACACCTTC. It translates to CASSQVEVAAPYGYTF.

The rearrangement joins TRBV7-9 to TRBJ2-1, with D hard to call. The V end was cut by 1 base, the J end by 9 bases, with 4 bases between. The CDR3 extends over 11 amino acids. Germline loops: CDR1 SEHNR, CDR2 FQNEAQ (reference sequence). The DNA for the CDR3 is TGTGCCAGCAGCTTAGTCGGTGAGCAGTTCTTC. It yields the protein CASSLVGEQFF.

The gene calls are TRBV7-9 and TRBJ2-2; tentative D call: TRBD1 (5 bases). The V end lost 3 bases, the J end lost 0 bases, and 8 bases lay between the germline ends. The CDR3 is made up of 15 amino acids. Germline V gene sequence: CDR1 SEHNR, CDR2 FQNEAQ (reference sequence). The CDR3 coding sequence is TGTGCCAGCAGCTTGGAAGGGGCGAACACCGGGGAGCTGTTTTTT. It yields the protein CASSLEGANTGELFF.

The chain couples TRBV27 to TRBJ1-6, with 9 bases fitting TRBD1. Germline CDR1 and CDR2: MNHEY and SMNVEV (reference sequence). The J segment lost 13 bases and the V segment lost 2 bases, leaving 6 bases of the junction unmatched. The CDR3 totals 14 residues. CDR3 amino acids: CASSLVGTGTPLHF. For the CDR3, the DNA is TGTGCCAGCAGTTTAGTTGGGACAGGGACTCCCCTCCACTTT.

The chain combines TRBV5-1 with TRBJ1-2; D unclear. Between the trimmed V and J ends, which lost 4 bases and 1 base, there was a span of 8 bases. In germline, CDR1 is SGHRS, CDR2 YFSETQ. This CDR3 is 13 amino acids long. The CDR3 nucleotides are TGCGCCAGCAGCCAACAGCATAACTATGGCTACACCTTC. Its protein product is CASSQQHNYGYTF. The full variable domain, completed using reference TRBV5-1 and TRBJ1-2, is KAGVTQTPRYLIKTRGQQVTLSCSPISGHRSVSWYQQTPGQGLQFLFEYFSETQRNKGNFPGRFSGRQFSNSRSEMNVSTLELGDSALYLCASSQQHNYGYTFGSGTRLTVV.

The chain joins TRBV2 to TRBJ1-2; TRBD1 is a possible D gene (5 bases). V was cut by 2 bases and J by 4 bases, with 14 bases left in between. CDR1 and CDR2 from the germline V gene are SNHLY and FYNNEI. The CDR3 runs to 15 residues. This CDR3 is CASSEQGTASYGYTF. CDR3 nucleotides: TGTGCCAGCAGTGAACAGGGAACAGCCAGCTATGGCTACACCTTC.

The gene calls are TRBV11-2 and TRBJ2-7, with D tentatively TRBD2 (5 bases). The length of the CDR3 is 14 residues. V lost 5 bases to trimming and J lost 7 bases, with 18 bases between them. Germline V gene data show CDR1 as SGHAT and CDR2 as FQNNGV. The CDR3 sequence is CASSPGLLAGEQYF. DNA of the CDR3: TGTGCCAGCAGCCCGGGGTTGCTGGCAGGTGAGCAGTACTTC.

V is TRBV6-1 and J is TRBJ2-1, with 9 nucleotides matching TRBD1. V dropped 4 bases and J dropped 4; count of bases not matched to a gene: 8. There are 16 residues in the CDR3. CDR1 is MNHNS and CDR2 is SASEGT in the germline V gene. For the CDR3, the DNA is TGTGCCAGCAGTGGGGACAGGGTGCAACTATACAATGAGCAGTTCTTC. Translated: CASSGDRVQLYNEQFF.

The V gene is TRBV27, the J gene TRBJ1-1; TRBD1 aligns across 7 bases. Germline V gene data show CDR1 as MNHEY and CDR2 as SMNVEV (reference sequence). There are 15 residues in the CDR3. V was clipped by 2 bases and J by 4 bases; unmatched bases: 7. CDR3 DNA: TGTGCCAGCAGTTTAGGGGCGTCAGGGGGCACTGAAGCTTTCTTT. Residues: CASSLGASGGTEAFF.

V gene TRBV24-1 combines with J gene TRBJ2-1; D not certain. Trimming took 5 bases from V and 14 from J, leaving 12 bases between them. There are 11 residues in the CDR3. Germline V gene sequence: CDR1 KGHDR, CDR2 SFDVKD. The DNA for the CDR3 is TGTGCCACCAGTGCGTCCATGAGCAAGTTCTTC. It codes for CATSASMSKFF.

V and J are TRBV5-1 and TRBJ2-6; tentative D call: TRBD2 (6 bases). The CDR3 covers 15 residues. The germline gives CDR1 SGHRS, CDR2 YFSETQ. V lost 2 bases and J 3 bases, leaving 9 bases between the germline ends. CDR3 bases: TGCGCCAGCAGCTTAGCGGAGGGTGGGGCCAACGTCCTGACTTTC. Translation gives CASSLAEGGANVLTF.

The chain uses TRBV5-4 and TRBJ1-4, with a weak D call TRBD1 (6 bases). The V end was cut by 0 bases, the J end by 7 bases, with 13 bases between. Germline values: CDR1 SGHNT, CDR2 YYREEE (reference sequence). The CDR3 totals 15 residues. The CDR3 protein is CASSLGGGLGEKLFF. CDR3 in DNA: TGTGCCAGCAGCTTGGGGGGGGGCCTGGGTGAAAAACTGTTTTTT.

This rearrangement joins TRBV6-5 to TRBJ1-1, with 7 bases lining up with TRBD1. Germline V gene sequence: CDR1 MNHEY, CDR2 SVGAGI. This CDR3 comprises 14 residues. The V gene end was trimmed by 6 bases and the J gene end by 1 base; junction bases not matched to a gene: 5. The CDR3: CASSRQGGNTEAFF. The CDR3 region has the DNA TGTGCCAGCAGCCGACAGGGTGGGAACACTGAAGCTTTCTTT.

The chain couples TRBV6-1 to TRBJ2-2, with 9 bases that match TRBD1. This CDR3 is built from 16 residues. V shed 4 bases, J shed 4 bases, and the junction held 7 bases outside the gene matches. CDR1 MNHNS and CDR2 SASEGT come from the germline V gene. The CDR3 sequence is CASSGTGGLGTGELFF. The DNA of the CDR3 is TGTGCCAGCAGTGGAACAGGGGGCTTGGGCACCGGGGAGCTGTTTTTT.

The chain is built from TRBV5-1 and TRBJ1-2; 7 positions match TRBD1. Germline-derived CDR1 and CDR2 are SGHRS and YFSETQ. Trimming cost V 0 bases and J 4 bases; bases outside gene matches: 6. The CDR3 runs 15 residues. Written as DNA, the CDR3 is TGCGCCAGCAGCTTGGCGGCGACAGGGTCCTATGGCTACACCTTC. This sequence encodes CASSLAATGSYGYTF.

The CDR3 reads CASSQVGGTVDEKLFF. In DNA form, the CDR3 reads TGTGCCAGCAGCCAAGTTGGTGGGACAGTAGATGAAAAACTGTTTTTT. The V call is TRBV3-1 (or the pseudogene TRBV3-2), the J call TRBJ1-4; TRBD1 matches 7 bases. CDR3 length: 16 amino acids. V lost 1 base to trimming and J lost 6 bases; unmatched junction nucleotides: 8. The germline V gene has CDR1 LGHDT and CDR2 YNNKEL (reference sequence).